The 19 T cell receptor beta chains in this list originate from one sample, sequenced in a study of cytomegalovirus exposure and HLA in healthy donors (dated by TCRdb to about 2017). The library was built by means of the immunoSEQ multiplex PCR assay. For the multiplex PCR, a mixture combining 60 forward primers for TCR Vbeta segments and 13 reverse primers for TCR Jbeta segments was used. TCRdb retrieved this table from immuneACCESS and kept in-frame rearrangements only. Not all clones are present; in checked studies, unresolved V genes account for under half, and no reason is known for the remainder. The sample yields about 180,000 clones; 77% were counted once. 3.5% to 4.5% of the sample comes from the top ten. Input material: PBMCs. The receptor source for this set is a woman between 55 and 75 years old in good health and CMV-seropositive.

The chain is built from TRBV9 and TRBJ2-3, with 8 bases that match TRBD2. The CDR3 is 15 amino acids. Germline CDR1 and CDR2: SGDLS and YYNGEE. V lost 2 bases to trimming and J lost 1 base; unmatched junction nucleotides: 3. The CDR3 region is CASSVGGLGTDTQYF. In nucleotides, the CDR3 is TGTGCCAGCAGCGTCGGGGGACTAGGCACAGATACGCAGTATTTT.

The gene calls are TRBV5-4 and TRBJ2-2, with TRBD1 matching over 7 bases. In germline, CDR1 is SGHNT, CDR2 YYREEE (reference sequence). The V gene end was trimmed by 0 bases and the J gene end by 0 bases; junction bases not matched to a gene: 2. The CDR3 contains 16 residues. The CDR3 DNA follows: TGTGCCAGCAGCTTGGACAGGGGCACGAACACCGGGGAGCTGTTTTTT. Residues: CASSLDRGTNTGELFF. Combining the CDR3 with reference TRBV5-4 and TRBJ2-2 gives the whole variable domain ETGVTQSPTHLIKTRGQQVTLRCSSQSGHNTVSWYQQALGQGPQFIFQYYREEENGRGNFPPRFSGLQFPNYSSELNVNALELDDSALYLCASSLDRGTNTGELFFGEGSRLTVL.

The chain couples TRBV7-9 to TRBJ2-3; weak D call: TRBD2 (5 bases). Per the germline V gene, CDR1 is SEHNR and CDR2 is FQNEAQ (reference sequence). V was shortened by 1 base and J by 6 bases, with 11 bases between the two germline ends. This CDR3 region has 14 residues. The CDR3, as DNA: TGTGCCAGCAGCTTAGGAACTAGTGATGATACGCAGTATTTT. Translating it yields CASSLGTSDDTQYF.

This clone was observed a single time. The V gene is TRBV2, the J gene TRBJ1-1, with D possibly matching TRBD1 (6 bases). The CDR3 is made up of 13 amino acids. Trimming took off 7 bases at V and 3 bases at J, with 12 bases between the two ends. The germline gives CDR1 SNHLY, CDR2 FYNNEI. The CDR3 DNA is TGTGCCAGCACACAAGACAGGTACACTGAAGCTTTCTTT. It is translated as CASTQDRYTEAFF.

This clone was seen a handful of times. V gene TRBV4-3 combines with J gene TRBJ1-1; no definite D call. In germline, CDR1 is LGHNA, CDR2 YSLEER. This CDR3 region has 14 residues. V shed 3 bases and J shed 7 bases, with 15 bases lying between them. CDR3 loop: CASSQEYREVEAFF. The CDR3 coding sequence is TGCGCCAGCAGCCAGGAGTACCGGGAGGTTGAAGCTTTCTTT.

The chain couples TRBV27 to TRBJ1-2; 9 positions match TRBD1. The germline gives CDR1 MNHEY, CDR2 SMNVEV (reference sequence). The ends lost 5 bases at V and 4 bases at J; junction bases unmatched: 11. The CDR3 is 16 residues long. The CDR3 sequence is CASSQPSSGQGYGYTF. In nucleotides, the CDR3 is TGTGCCAGCAGTCAACCATCTTCGGGACAGGGCTATGGCTACACCTTC.

This clone was detected once. The rearrangement joins TRBV7-2 to TRBJ2-7; maybe TRBD1 (6 bases). V was clipped by 4 bases and J by 1 base, with 17 bases between them. CDR1 is SGHTA, CDR2 FQGNSA, per germline. This CDR3 contains 16 residues. DNA of the CDR3: TGTGCCAGCAGCTCCAGAGGGGACACTTCTTCCTACGAGCAGTACTTC. The encoded protein is CASSSRGDTSSYEQYF.

This clone was detected a few times. The chain employs TRBV5-4 and TRBJ2-5; D possibly corresponds to TRBD1 (6 bases). V was pared by 3 bases and J by 3 bases, with 12 bases between. Germline V gene data show CDR1 as SGHNT and CDR2 as YYREEE (reference sequence). The CDR3 length is 14 residues. Here the CDR3 DNA reads TGTGCCAGCAGCTCACAGGGTTCGGAAGAGACCCAGTACTTC. As protein: CASSSQGSEETQYF. Based on the CDR3 plus reference TRBV5-4 and TRBJ2-5, the full variable domain is ETGVTQSPTHLIKTRGQQVTLRCSSQSGHNTVSWYQQALGQGPQFIFQYYREEENGRGNFPPRFSGLQFPNYSSELNVNALELDDSALYLCASSSQGSEETQYFGPGTRLLVL.

This chain connects TRBV7-9 to TRBJ1-6; 8 bases line up with TRBD1. Looked up from germline, CDR1 is SEHNR and CDR2 is FQNEAQ (reference sequence). This CDR3 contains 17 residues. V lost 5 bases to trimming and J lost 5 bases; unmatched junction nucleotides: 11. The DNA for the CDR3 is TGTGCCAGCAGCACACCATCCGGGACAGGAAATAATTCACCCCTCCACTTT. Translating gives CASSTPSGTGNNSPLHF.

The J gene is TRBJ2-7, the V gene TRBV6-6, with 9 bases fitting TRBD1. The CDR3 sequence is 15 residues long. The V segment lost 2 bases and the J segment 2 bases; nucleotides outside the gene matches: 4. In germline, CDR1 is MNHNY, CDR2 SVGAGI (reference sequence). This CDR3 is CASSYRGQGPYEQYF. In nucleotides, the CDR3 is TGTGCCAGCAGTTACCGGGGACAGGGACCCTACGAGCAGTACTTC.

The chain employs TRBV5-1 and TRBJ2-5, with 7 bases matching TRBD1. Judging by the DNA end, TRBJ2-7 fits better; the J call may be wrong. Per the germline V gene, CDR1 is SGHRS and CDR2 is YFSETQ. The CDR3 covers 14 residues. The CDR3 is CASSEQNRGHEQYF. The CDR3 DNA reads as TGCGCCAGCAGCGAGCAAAACAGGGGCCACGAGCAGTACTTC.

This clone was counted a single time. J is TRBJ2-6 and V is TRBV9; the D is unclear. The CDR3 sequence is 16 residues long. V lost 4 bases to trimming and J lost 0 bases, with 11 bases between them. The germline gives CDR1 SGDLS, CDR2 YYNGEE. The DNA for the CDR3 is TGTGCCAGCAGCCCCAGAGGTGACTCTGGGGCCAACGTCCTGACTTTC. It specifies CASSPRGDSGANVLTF.

This clone was recorded a few times. The chain employs TRBV4-2 and TRBJ1-6, with 7 bases matching TRBD1. J was trimmed by 9 bases and V by 0 bases; bases with no gene match: 11. This CDR3 has 17 residues. Germline CDR1 and CDR2: LGHNA and YNFKEQ. This CDR3 reads CASSQDYRGHSPSPLHF. CDR3 coding DNA: TGTGCCAGCAGCCAAGATTATAGGGGGCATTCTCCTTCACCCCTCCACTTT.

The chain couples TRBV28 to TRBJ1-1; possibly TRBD1 for D (6 bases). The V end lost 8 bases, the J end lost 3 bases, and 16 bases lay between the germline ends. CDR3 size: 14 residues. Germline CDR1 MDHEN, CDR2 SYDVKM. In nucleotides, the CDR3 is TGTGCCAGCCGAACCCCAGGGGTTTACACTGAAGCTTTCTTT. Protein sequence: CASRTPGVYTEAFF.

This chain joins TRBV15 and TRBJ2-3; possible D gene TRBD2, 5 bases. CDR3 size: 15 residues. Trimming took 5 bases from V and 2 from J, leaving 14 bases between them. Germline V gene data show CDR1 as LNHNV and CDR2 as YYDKDF (reference sequence). The CDR3 reads CATSGGLGATDTQYF. CDR3 DNA sequence: TGTGCCACCAGCGGTGGACTGGGCGCCACAGATACGCAGTATTTT.

This chain links TRBV6-5 with TRBJ1-1; no clear D gene. The V gene's germline CDR1 is MNHEY and CDR2 SVGAGI. V was shortened by 5 bases and J by 6 bases, with 16 bases between the two germline ends. This CDR3 has 14 amino acids. In nucleotides, the CDR3 is TGTGCCAGCAGTCAGACTACGCCTAGGGCTGAAGCTTTCTTT. Translated: CASSQTTPRAEAFF.

Notes on this clone: Its ends do not fully match the called genes, so a read error is possible. This rearrangement joins TRBV11-1 to TRBJ2-1, with a weak D call TRBD1 (5 bases). CDR1 is SGHAT and CDR2 is FQDESV in the germline V gene (reference sequence). The CDR3 consists of 12 residues. In DNA form, the CDR3 reads TGTGCCAGCAGCTTTGAAGGGGCCGAGCGGTTCTTC. It specifies CASSFEGAERFF. Filled out from reference TRBV11-1 and TRBJ2-1, the complete variable domain reads EAEVAQSPRYKITEKSQAVAFWCDPISGHATLYWYRQILGQGPELLVQFQDESVVDDSQLPKDRFSAERLKGVDSTLKIQPAELGDSAMYLCASSFEGAERFFGPGTRLTVL.

This clone was picked up one time. The chain couples TRBV9 to TRBJ2-1, with a possible D match to TRBD1 (5 bases). The V end lost 0 bases, the J end lost 7 bases, and 14 bases lay between the germline ends. Per the germline V gene, CDR1 is SGDLS and CDR2 is YYNGEE. The CDR3 consists of 15 residues. CDR3 DNA sequence: TGTGCCAGCAGCGTAGAAGGGGAAAGGGTGAATGAGCAGTTCTTC. This gives the protein CASSVEGERVNEQFF.

The rearrangement uses TRBV4-1 and TRBJ1-2; 9 bases map to TRBD1. The CDR3 spans 14 residues. Germline V gene lookup returns CDR1 MGHRA and CDR2 YSYEKL. V was clipped by 5 bases and J by 6 bases; unmatched bases: 7. Here the CDR3 reads CASSKTGGLDGYTF. In DNA form, the CDR3 reads TGCGCCAGCAGCAAGACAGGGGGGTTAGATGGCTACACCTTC.